This T cell receptor beta chain was recovered during a study of naive and memory T cell subsets. In regard to this clonotype: Its antigen is unidentified.

Study-wide results and caveats: Findings for naive and memory subsets could not be checked against ground truth.

Both TRBC1 and TRBC2 were covered by a beta constant-region primer of two equimolar oligonucleotides. One entry per CDR3 protein results from TCRdb running MiXCR on the UMI-ligation and nested PCR reads. The table has 140,000 to 150,000 distinct CDR3 sequences, approximately 17% seen once. The germline V gene encodes CDR1 SGHTA and CDR2 FQGNSA. V was cut by 4 bases and J by 3 bases, with 7 bases left in between. This CDR3 has 12 amino acids. Input material: naive CD4+ T cells from blood. The origin of this receptor is a human donor in good health. The gene calls are TRBV7-2 and TRBJ2-7, with D perhaps TRBD1 (5 bases). CDR3 amino acids: CASSSQGYEQYF. The CDR3, as DNA: TGTGCCAGCAGCTCCCAGGGCTACGAGCAGTACTTC.